This T cell receptor beta chain was obtained from a study of T cell changes during pregnancy in multiple sclerosis. The V gene's germline CDR1 is SQVTM and CDR2 ANQGSEA. The CDR3 is 14 residues long. Trimming took 1 base from V and 5 from J; bases not matched to a gene: 3. Sequencing was performed with immunoSEQ multiplex PCR; in TCRdb, only in-frame clones are kept and a portion is missing. Among about 48,000 clones listed, about nine tenths were seen once. The specimen comprised CD4+ T cells from peripheral blood mononuclear cells, sampled in the second trimester of pregnancy. The clonotype originates from a female donor with multiple sclerosis, enrolled in a pregnancy study. The rearrangement joins TRBV29-1 to TRBJ2-3, with 10 bases matching TRBD1. CDR3 DNA sequence: TGCAGCGTTGAAGGGGGGACAGGGGTAGATACGCAGTATTTT. Residues: CSVEGGTGVDTQYF.